A single sample gave rise to the 4 T cell receptor beta chains below, sequenced in a study of breast tumors, draining lymph nodes, adjacent tissues. Axillary draining lymph nodes of breast cancer patients supplied the node samples. TCRdb processed the multiplex PCR reads anew with MiXCR; each CDR3 protein has one entry. The sample holds under 350,000 distinct CDR3 sequences; under 35% are singletons and the top ten take about 1%. Sequenced material: axillary lymph node tissue. The receptors shown here come from a female donor with breast cancer. Some clones in this sample may be carry-over from other donors' samples.

This clonotype was observed a few times. V is TRBV6-6 and J is TRBJ2-1; D is ambiguous. V lost 5 bases and J 0 bases, leaving 17 bases between the germline ends. CDR1 is MNHNY and CDR2 is SVGAGI in the germline V gene (reference sequence). The CDR3 is 17 residues long. In DNA, the CDR3 is TGTGCCAGCAGTGGGTTCCGTATCGGAAACTCCTACAATGAGCAGTTCTTC. This codes for CASSGFRIGNSYNEQFF.

This clonotype was detected only a few times. A single base separates this from a much larger clone, so it may be a read error. The chain couples TRBV9 to TRBJ2-6; D possibly uses TRBD1 or TRBD2 (5 bases each). Per the germline V gene, CDR1 is SGDLS and CDR2 is YYNGEE. There are 16 residues in the CDR3. DNA of the CDR3: TGTGCCAGCTCTCAAGGTTTGGAGTCCGGGGCCAACGCCCTGACTTTC. Amino acid sequence: CASSQGLESGANALTF. The entire variable domain, with the rest obtained from reference TRBV9 and TRBJ2-6, is as follows: DSGVTQTPKHLITATGQRVTLRCSPRSGDLSVYWYQQSLDQGLQFLIQYYNGEERAKGNILERFSAQQFPDLHSELNLSSLELGDSALYFCASSQGLESGANALTFGAGSRLTVL.

This clonotype has ten or more counts. This chain joins TRBV6-1 and TRBJ2-7, with D possibly being TRBD2 (6 bases). CDR1 is MNHNS, CDR2 SASEGT, per germline. V lost 5 bases and J lost 0, with 11 bases in between. The CDR3 is 14 amino acids. CDR3 protein: CASSWDWSSYEQYF. Written as DNA, the CDR3 is TGTGCCAGCAGTTGGGACTGGAGCTCCTACGAGCAGTACTTC.

This clonotype was seen ten or more times. The chain couples TRBV10-2 to TRBJ2-7; no definite D call. The CDR3 is made up of 15 amino acids. Germline-derived CDR1 and CDR2 are WSHSY and SAAADI. With 2 bases removed from V and 3 bases from J, the gap between germline ends came to 14 bases. CDR3 loop: CASSEISRAVYEQYF. CDR3 sequence (DNA): TGCGCCAGCAGTGAGATTTCCCGGGCAGTCTACGAGCAGTACTTC.